This TCR beta chain was obtained from a study of cytomegalovirus exposure and HLA in healthy donors. Study-wide results and caveats: The HLA-A and HLA-B alleles of most subjects were reportedly predicted accurately from TCR beta sequences.

Trimming took off 7 bases at V and 0 bases at J, with 22 bases between the two ends. The CDR3 length is 18 residues. CDR1 and CDR2 from the germline V gene are LNHDA and SQIVND (reference sequence). Concerning this clone: What it recognizes is unknown.

The PCR made use of 60 Vbeta and 13 Jbeta primers. Libraries were prepared by immunoSEQ multiplex PCR; TCRdb keeps only in-frame clonotypes and omits some of them. The table records some 150,000 clones, around 80% of them present only once. The sequence derives from a man aged 35 to 55 in good health and CMV-seropositive. The chain combines TRBV19 with TRBJ1-5; the D gene is possibly TRBD1 (5 bases). The sample consisted of PBMCs. The CDR3 coding sequence is TGTGCCAGTACCCCTCCTAATTGGGGGGGTTATAGCAATCAGCCCCAGCATTTT. As protein: CASTPPNWGGYSNQPQHF.